One and the same sample provided the 12 T cell receptor beta chains below, sequenced in a study of T cells in tumors after PD-1 blockade. Sequencing used immunoSEQ multiplex PCR; TCRdb keeps in-frame clones, though not all of them. Seen here are 50,000 to 75,000 clones, under 80% observed once, and the top ten hold approximately 4.5%. The sequenced sample was PBMCs, obtained after anti-PD-1 treatment. These receptors were obtained from a human donor with basal cell carcinoma.

The rearrangement uses TRBV21-1 and TRBJ1-5; the D call in the table, TRBD1, was not verified against the DNA. TRBV21-1 is a documented pseudogene. The CDR3 runs 13 residues. CDR3 nucleotides: TGCGGGAAGGGGGTGCCGTGGTGTCAGCCCCAGCATTTT. Amino acid sequence: CGKGVPWCQPQHF.

J is TRBJ2-7 and V is TRBV19, with 8 bases that match TRBD2. The CDR3 has 14 amino acids. With V trimmed by 4 bases and J by 2 bases, 4 bases remained unmatched. Germline V gives CDR1 LNHDA, CDR2 SQIVND (reference sequence). The CDR3, as DNA: TGTGCCAGTAGTAAAGCGGGGGAGACCTACGAGCAGTACTTC. Translation: CASSKAGETYEQYF.

V usage is TRBV3-1 (or the pseudogene TRBV3-2) and J usage is TRBJ2-5, with 7 bases fitting TRBD1. This CDR3 spans 16 amino acids. From germline, CDR1 is LGHDT and CDR2 YNNKEL (reference sequence). Unmatched junction bases numbered 6, after V lost 0 bases and J lost 2 bases. In DNA, the CDR3 is TGTGCCAGCAGCCAAGATCCCGACAGGGTACAAGAGACCCAGTACTTC. Protein: CASSQDPDRVQETQYF.

The sample holds many counts of this clone. This chain joins TRBV10-3 and TRBJ1-1, with D possibly matching TRBD1 (6 bases). Trimming shortened V by 3 bases and J by 5 bases, and 19 bases separated the two germline ends. Germline lookup yields CDR1 ENHRY and CDR2 SYGVKD. This CDR3 comprises 16 residues. CDR3 bases: TGTGCCATCAGTGATGCCGGGGGCGCGAGTTTTACTGAAGCTTTCTTT. Its translation: CAISDAGGASFTEAFF.

The V and J genes are TRBV27 and TRBJ1-2; D gene uncertain. In germline, CDR1 is MNHEY, CDR2 SMNVEV (reference sequence). The CDR3 spans 14 residues. V was trimmed by 6 bases and J by 6 bases, leaving 17 bases between them. The CDR3 DNA follows: TGTGCCAGCAGGCGGGCAGACCCTCTAGATGGCTACACCTTC. Encoded protein: CASRRADPLDGYTF.

The J gene is TRBJ1-1, the V gene TRBV7-8, with D uncertain. The CDR3 is made up of 12 amino acids. The V end was cut by 0 bases, the J end by 3 bases, with 2 bases between. Germline CDR1 and CDR2: SGHVS and FQNEAQ. The CDR3 protein is CASSLAHTEAFF. The CDR3 DNA reads TGTGCCAGCAGCTTAGCCCACACTGAAGCTTTCTTT.

V and J are TRBV14 and TRBJ1-2; the D is unclear. CDR1 is SGHDN, CDR2 FVKESK, per germline. Trimming stripped 1 base from V and 4 bases from J, with 13 bases between. This CDR3 has 15 amino acids. CDR3 coding DNA: TGTGCCAGCAGCCAAGTTTCAGGATCCGGCTATGGCTACACCTTC. It encodes CASSQVSGSGYGYTF.

The V call is TRBV9, the J call TRBJ2-1, with D hard to call. Trimming took 1 base from V and 6 from J, leaving 17 bases between them. The CDR3 contains 16 residues. CDR1 SGDLS and CDR2 YYNGEE come from the germline V gene. CDR3 in DNA: TGTGCCAGCAGCGTAACCGCCCTGAACCAACTCAATGAGCAGTTCTTC. The encoded protein is CASSVTALNQLNEQFF.

This clone was counted between two and nine times. The CDR3 sequence: CASSSHMRRGETQYF. In DNA, the CDR3 is TGTGCCAGCAGCTCACACATGCGCAGGGGGGAGACCCAGTACTTC. The genes are TRBV5-6 and TRBJ2-5, with 7 positions matching TRBD1. Trimming cost V 3 bases and J 5 bases; bases outside gene matches: 10. Germline V gene sequence: CDR1 SGHDT, CDR2 YYEEEE. The CDR3 totals 15 residues. Supplemented by reference TRBV5-6 and TRBJ2-5, the full variable domain reads DAGVTQSPTHLIKTRGQQVTLRCSPKSGHDTVSWYQQALGQGPQFIFQYYEEEERQRGNFPDRFSGHQFPNYSSELNVNALLLGDSALYLCASSSHMRRGETQYFGPGTRLLVL.

The genes are TRBV5-4 and TRBJ1-5; no firm D call. V lost 2 bases, J lost 2 bases, and 8 bases lay in between. Germline-derived CDR1 and CDR2 are SGHNT and YYREEE (reference sequence). This CDR3 contains 14 residues. CDR3 residues: CASSFLRGNQPQHF. The CDR3 coding sequence is TGTGCCAGCAGCTTTCTGAGGGGCAATCAGCCCCAGCATTTT.

This clone was seen a few times. This rearrangement joins TRBV6-5 to TRBJ1-1, with 8 bases that match TRBD1. V lost 0 bases, J lost 4 bases, and 7 bases stayed unmatched. The CDR3 loop spans 16 amino acids. From germline, CDR1 is MNHEY and CDR2 SVGAGI. CDR3 coding DNA: TGTGCCAGCAGTTACTCCCCAGGGGGCTTGGGCACTGAAGCTTTCTTT. Protein sequence: CASSYSPGGLGTEAFF.

This clone has only a few counts. The chain joins TRBV3-1 (or the pseudogene TRBV3-2) to TRBJ1-3; no clear D. V shed 2 bases and J shed 0 bases, with 8 bases lying between them. Germline CDR1 reads LGHDT; CDR2 reads YNNKEL (reference sequence). The CDR3 is 15 residues long. The CDR3 bases are TGTGCCAGCAGCCAAATGGATCTCTCTGGAAACACCATATATTTT. Its protein product is CASSQMDLSGNTIYF.